This T cell receptor beta chain was captured in a study of shared clonotypes between healthy human individuals. Regarding this clone: Its cognate antigen is unknown.

Study findings and constraints: Naive subsets generally had larger estimated richness than memory subsets. The naive CD4 repertoires of a handful of donors were compared, and roughly 5.1% of clonotypes were shared.

The assay was immunoSEQ multiplex PCR, and TCRdb's table has in-frame clones only and misses some. Among approximately 2,300,000 clones listed, around 90% were seen once. The CDR3 has 13 residues. Trimming cost V 6 bases and J 9 bases; bases outside gene matches: 6. Germline V gene data show CDR1 as MNHNY and CDR2 as SVGAGI (reference sequence). This sequence originates from a man younger than 35 in good health. Some clones in this sample may be carry-over from other donors' samples. The sample was naive CD4+ T cells from PBMCs. Noted subset: CD45RA+ positively selected. The chain carries TRBV6-6 and TRBJ2-2; 8 bases line up with TRBD2. The CDR3 reads CASRRSGSWELFF. In DNA form, the CDR3 reads TGTGCCAGCAGGAGGAGCGGGAGCTGGGAGCTGTTTTTT.